The 8 T cell receptor beta chains reported below all come from one sample, sequenced in a study of blood T cell repertoires in COVID-19. TCRdb keeps only in-frame clones here, not all; method: immunoSEQ multiplex PCR. The repertoire consists of over 150,000 clones, with roughly 82% occurring once and the leading ten covering less than 15%. Sequenced material: peripheral blood. All receptors derive from a human donor in a cohort sampled during active COVID-19.

The J gene is TRBJ2-7, the V gene TRBV7-9; perhaps TRBD1 as D (5 bases). CDR3 length equals 16 residues. Trimming took 5 bases from V and 0 from J, leaving 17 bases between them. CDR1 and CDR2 from the germline V gene are SEHNR and FQNEAQ (reference sequence). In DNA form, the CDR3 reads TGTGCCAGCAGCCCAGGGATACATCTCGACTCCTACGAGCAGTACTTC. Translated, it gives CASSPGIHLDSYEQYF.

The chain recombines TRBV28 with TRBJ2-1; 9 bases agree with TRBD2. The CDR3 sequence is 14 residues long. Trimming cost V 3 bases and J 3 bases; bases outside gene matches: 0. In germline, CDR1 is MDHEN, CDR2 SYDVKM. The CDR3 nucleotides are TGTGCCAGCAGTTTGACTAGCGGCTACAATGAGCAGTTCTTC. Residues: CASSLTSGYNEQFF.

V usage is TRBV7-8 and J usage is TRBJ2-5, with a weak D call TRBD1 (5 bases). Trimming shortened V by 1 base and J by 2 bases, and 14 bases separated the two germline ends. Germline CDR1 and CDR2: SGHVS and FQNEAQ. The CDR3 sequence is 16 residues long. The CDR3 reads CASSLGKWGLQETQYF. Here the CDR3 DNA reads TGTGCCAGCAGCTTAGGGAAATGGGGCCTGCAAGAGACCCAGTACTTC.

The J gene is TRBJ1-3, the V gene TRBV28, with 8 bases lining up with TRBD1. CDR1 MDHEN and CDR2 SYDVKM come from the germline V gene. The CDR3 totals 15 residues. The trim removed 10 bases at V and 0 bases at J, leaving 8 bases unmatched. For the CDR3, the DNA is TGTGCCACCGACAGGGGCCTAAACTCTGGAAACACCATATATTTT. It translates to CATDRGLNSGNTIYF.

This clone was picked up a small number of times. The chain recombines TRBV27 with TRBJ1-1; perhaps TRBD1 as D (5 bases). This CDR3 spans 15 amino acids. Between the trimmed V and J ends, which lost 6 bases and 4 bases, there was a span of 18 bases. Germline CDR1 reads MNHEY; CDR2 reads SMNVEV (reference sequence). CDR3 region: CASSRHGGLVTEAFF. CDR3 coding DNA: TGTGCCAGCAGCCGGCATGGGGGACTGGTCACTGAAGCTTTCTTT.

Worth noting for this clone: Other DNA sequences in this specimen translate into the identical CDR3. The chain joins TRBV5-1 to TRBJ2-5, with 7 bases matching TRBD1. After removal of 1 base from V and 5 bases from J, the junction contained 2 bases not matched to a gene. This CDR3 region has 13 residues. Germline loops: CDR1 SGHRS, CDR2 YFSETQ. The CDR3 loop is CASSLQGEETQYF. The CDR3 region has the DNA TGCGCCAGCAGCTTGCAGGGGGAGGAGACCCAGTACTTC.

The chain recombines TRBV27 with TRBJ1-5, with D possibly TRBD1 on 5 matching bases. Between the trimmed V and J ends, which lost 7 bases and 3 bases, there was a span of 16 bases. Germline-derived CDR1 and CDR2 are MNHEY and SMNVEV (reference sequence). The CDR3 is made up of 15 amino acids. The CDR3 DNA follows: TGTGCCAGCAAGGTCGGACACAGGTCCAATCAGCCCCAGCATTTT. Translation: CASKVGHRSNQPQHF.

The V call is TRBV6-2 or TRBV6-3, the J call TRBJ1-1, with 11 bases fitting TRBD1. The CDR3 totals 14 residues. V shed 2 bases and J 7 bases; nucleotides not matched to a gene: 3. Per germline, CDR1 MNHEY and CDR2 SVGEGT. The CDR3 coding sequence is TGTGCCAGCAGTTACGGGACAGGGGGTATTGAAGCTTTCTTT. It encodes CASSYGTGGIEAFF.